This T cell receptor (beta chain) was profiled in a study of OX40 agonist ivuxolimab in advanced cancers. Study information: Patients took ivuxolimab, an agonistic anti-OX40 (CD134) antibody. Of the patients, three showed partial responses, one with hepatocellular carcinoma and two with cutaneous melanoma.

The protocol was immunoSEQ multiplex PCR, while the TCRdb copy is restricted to in-frame clones and leaves out a portion. The data show 45,000 to 60,000 clones, 70% to 85% seen once. At baseline, cycle 4 day 1, and cycle 7 day 1, blood was sampled. The sequencing used CD4+ or CD8+ T cells sorted from blood, collected in a trial of the OX40 agonist ivuxolimab. The origin of this receptor is an adult with an advanced solid tumor such as melanoma, head and neck, liver or kidney cancer.

The CDR3 loop is CASSLAPGGGEETQYF. The CDR3 DNA follows: TGTGCCAGCAGCTTAGCCCCTGGCGGGGGGGAGGAGACCCAGTACTTC. This chain connects TRBV7-2 to TRBJ2-5, with 9 positions matching TRBD2. The V and J ends lost 0 bases and 5 bases, in that order; junction bases with no gene match: 7. CDR1 is SGHTA and CDR2 is FQGNSA in the germline V gene. The CDR3 contains 16 residues. Variable domain in full (rest from reference TRBV7-2 and TRBJ2-5): GAGVSQSPSNKVTEKGKDVELRCDPISGHTALYWYRQSLGQGLEFLIYFQGNSAPDKSGLPSDRFSAERTGGSVSTLTIQRTQQEDSAVYLCASSLAPGGGEETQYFGPGTRLLVL.